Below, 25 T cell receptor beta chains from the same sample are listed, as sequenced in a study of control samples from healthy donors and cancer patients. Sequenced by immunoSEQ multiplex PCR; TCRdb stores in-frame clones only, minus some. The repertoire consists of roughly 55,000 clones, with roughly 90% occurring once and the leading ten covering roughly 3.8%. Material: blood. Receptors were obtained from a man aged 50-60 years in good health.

CDR3 DNA sequence: TGTGCCTGGAGTCGCCTGCCCTCACCCCTCCACTTT. Translated: CAWSRLPSPLHF. The genes are TRBV30 and TRBJ1-6; unclear D gene. This CDR3 region has 12 residues. Germline V lookup: CDR1 GTSNPN, CDR2 SVGIG (reference sequence). Trimming removed 2 bases from V and 10 bases from J, with 9 bases in between.

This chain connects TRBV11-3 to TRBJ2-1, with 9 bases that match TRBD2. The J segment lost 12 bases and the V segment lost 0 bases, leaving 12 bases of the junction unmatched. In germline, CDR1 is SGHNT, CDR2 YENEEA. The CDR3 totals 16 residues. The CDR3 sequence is CASSLDFPAGGRRQFF. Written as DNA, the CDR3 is TGTGCCAGCAGCTTAGATTTTCCAGCGGGAGGACGTAGGCAGTTCTTC.

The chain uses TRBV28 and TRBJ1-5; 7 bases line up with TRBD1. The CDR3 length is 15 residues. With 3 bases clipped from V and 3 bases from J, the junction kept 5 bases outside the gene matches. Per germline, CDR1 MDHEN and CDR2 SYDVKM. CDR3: CASSFLTGNNQPQHF. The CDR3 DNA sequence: TGTGCCAGCAGTTTTCTGACAGGGAACAATCAGCCCCAGCATTTT.

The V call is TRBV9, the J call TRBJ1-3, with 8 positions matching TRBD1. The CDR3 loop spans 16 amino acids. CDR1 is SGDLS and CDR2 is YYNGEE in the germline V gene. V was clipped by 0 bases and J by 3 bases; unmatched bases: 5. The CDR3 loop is CASSVEAGGSGNTIYF. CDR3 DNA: TGTGCCAGCAGCGTAGAGGCAGGGGGCAGTGGAAACACCATATATTTT.

CDR3 in DNA: TGTGCCAGCAGCCTACTAGCGGGACAGCTTTGGGATGAGCAGTTCTTC. This sequence encodes CASSLLAGQLWDEQFF. This sequence joins TRBV7-2 and TRBJ2-1; TRBD2 aligns across 10 bases. This CDR3 contains 16 residues. Trimming cost V 5 bases and J 8 bases; bases outside gene matches: 12. The germline gives CDR1 SGHTA, CDR2 FQGNSA. Drawing the rest from reference TRBV7-2 and TRBJ2-1, the complete variable domain is GAGVSQSPSNKVTEKGKDVELRCDPISGHTALYWYRQSLGQGLEFLIYFQGNSAPDKSGLPSDRFSAERTGGSVSTLTIQRTQQEDSAVYLCASSLLAGQLWDEQFFGPGTRLTVL.

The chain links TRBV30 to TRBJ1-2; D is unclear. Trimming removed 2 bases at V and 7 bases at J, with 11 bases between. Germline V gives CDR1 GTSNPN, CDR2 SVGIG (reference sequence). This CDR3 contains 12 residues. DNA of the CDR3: TGTGCCTGGAGTTCTAGTATCGGTGGCTACACCTTC. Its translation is CAWSSSIGGYTF.

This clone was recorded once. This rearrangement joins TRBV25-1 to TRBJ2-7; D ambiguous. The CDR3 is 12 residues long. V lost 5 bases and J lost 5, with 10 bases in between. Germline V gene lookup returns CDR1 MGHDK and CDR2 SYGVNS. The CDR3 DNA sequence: TGTGCCAGCAGTTTAATTTACCACGAGCAGTACTTC. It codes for CASSLIYHEQYF.

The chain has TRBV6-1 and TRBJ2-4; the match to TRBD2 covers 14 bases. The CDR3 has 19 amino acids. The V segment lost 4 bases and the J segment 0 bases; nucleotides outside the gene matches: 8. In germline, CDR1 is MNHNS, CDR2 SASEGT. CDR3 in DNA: TGTGCCAGCAGTGTGACTAGCGGGAGGGTACTTATAGCCAAAAACATTCAGTACTTC. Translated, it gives CASSVTSGRVLIAKNIQYF.

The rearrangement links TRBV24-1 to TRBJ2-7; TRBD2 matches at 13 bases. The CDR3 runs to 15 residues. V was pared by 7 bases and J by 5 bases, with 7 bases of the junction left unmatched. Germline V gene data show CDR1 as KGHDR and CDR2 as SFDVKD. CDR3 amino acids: CATSRTSGSPHEQYF. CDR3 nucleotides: TGTGCCACCAGCCGGACTAGCGGGAGTCCCCACGAGCAGTACTTC.

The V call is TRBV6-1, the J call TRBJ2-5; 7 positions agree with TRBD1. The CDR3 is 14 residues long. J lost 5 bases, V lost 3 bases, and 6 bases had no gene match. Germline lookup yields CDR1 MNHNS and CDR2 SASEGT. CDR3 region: CASSDNRGWETQYF. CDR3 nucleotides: TGTGCCAGCAGTGATAACAGGGGATGGGAGACCCAGTACTTC.

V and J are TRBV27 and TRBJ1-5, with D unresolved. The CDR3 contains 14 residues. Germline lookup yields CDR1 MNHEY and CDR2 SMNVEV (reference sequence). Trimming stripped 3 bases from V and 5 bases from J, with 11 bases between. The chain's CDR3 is CASSLLGLDQPQHF. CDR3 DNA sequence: TGTGCCAGCAGTTTGTTAGGTCTAGATCAGCCCCAGCATTTT.

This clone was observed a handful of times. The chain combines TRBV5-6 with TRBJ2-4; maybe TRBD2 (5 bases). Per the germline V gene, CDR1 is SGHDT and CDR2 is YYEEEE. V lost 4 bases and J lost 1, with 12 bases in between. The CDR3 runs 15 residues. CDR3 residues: CASSPTGEAKNIQYF. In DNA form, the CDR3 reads TGTGCCAGCAGCCCAACTGGGGAGGCCAAAAACATTCAGTACTTC.

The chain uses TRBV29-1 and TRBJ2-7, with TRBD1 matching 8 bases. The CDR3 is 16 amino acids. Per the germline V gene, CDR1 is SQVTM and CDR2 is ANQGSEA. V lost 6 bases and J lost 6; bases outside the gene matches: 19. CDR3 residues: CSVLGTPDRGISEQYF. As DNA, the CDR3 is TGCAGCGTGCTAGGGACCCCTGACAGGGGCATAAGCGAGCAGTACTTC.

CDR3: CASSPDVGTGAAEAFF. The CDR3 DNA reads as TGTGCCAGCAGCCCAGATGTAGGGACAGGGGCCGCTGAAGCTTTCTTT. This sequence joins TRBV7-2 and TRBJ1-1; 10 positions match TRBD1. Germline V lookup: CDR1 SGHTA, CDR2 FQGNSA. The J segment lost 6 bases and the V segment lost 5 bases, leaving 12 bases of the junction unmatched. The CDR3 contains 16 residues.

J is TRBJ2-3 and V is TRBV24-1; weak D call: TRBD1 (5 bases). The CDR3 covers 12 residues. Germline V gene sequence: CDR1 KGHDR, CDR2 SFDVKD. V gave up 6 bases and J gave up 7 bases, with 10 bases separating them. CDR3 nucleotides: TGTGCCACCAGTCAGGGTGGAAATACGCAGTATTTT. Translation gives CATSQGGNTQYF.

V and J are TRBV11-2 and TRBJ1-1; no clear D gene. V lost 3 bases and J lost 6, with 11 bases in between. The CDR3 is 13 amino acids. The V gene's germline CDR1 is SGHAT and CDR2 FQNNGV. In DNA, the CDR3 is TGTGCCAGCAGCTTGTCTGGTGAATCTGAAGCTTTCTTT. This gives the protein CASSLSGESEAFF.

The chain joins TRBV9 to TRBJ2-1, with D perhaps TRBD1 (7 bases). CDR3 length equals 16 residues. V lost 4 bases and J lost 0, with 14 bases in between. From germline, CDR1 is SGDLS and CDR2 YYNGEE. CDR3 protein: CASSKNRGGSYNEQFF. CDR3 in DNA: TGTGCCAGCAGCAAAAACAGGGGAGGCTCCTACAATGAGCAGTTCTTC.

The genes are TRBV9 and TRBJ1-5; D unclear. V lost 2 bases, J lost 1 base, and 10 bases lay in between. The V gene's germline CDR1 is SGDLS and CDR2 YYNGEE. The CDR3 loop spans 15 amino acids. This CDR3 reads CASSVGAESNQPQHF. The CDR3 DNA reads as TGTGCCAGCAGCGTGGGTGCGGAGAGCAATCAGCCCCAGCATTTT.

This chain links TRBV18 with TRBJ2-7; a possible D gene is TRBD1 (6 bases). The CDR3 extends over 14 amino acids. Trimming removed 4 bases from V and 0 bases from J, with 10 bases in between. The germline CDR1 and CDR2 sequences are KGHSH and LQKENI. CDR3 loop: CASSQGTPSYEQYF. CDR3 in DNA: TGTGCCAGCTCACAGGGGACACCCTCCTACGAGCAGTACTTC.

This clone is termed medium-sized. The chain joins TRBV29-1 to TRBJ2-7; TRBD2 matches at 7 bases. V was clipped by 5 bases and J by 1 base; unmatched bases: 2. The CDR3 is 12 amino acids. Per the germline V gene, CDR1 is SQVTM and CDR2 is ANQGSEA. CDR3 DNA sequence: TGCAGCGTTCGGGAGGCGTCCTACGAGCAGTACTTC. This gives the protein CSVREASYEQYF.

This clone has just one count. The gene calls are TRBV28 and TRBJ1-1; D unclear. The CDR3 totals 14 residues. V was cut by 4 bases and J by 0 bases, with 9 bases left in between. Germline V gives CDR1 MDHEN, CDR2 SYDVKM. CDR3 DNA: TGTGCCAGCAGTTATACCGCCATGAACACTGAAGCTTTCTTT. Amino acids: CASSYTAMNTEAFF.

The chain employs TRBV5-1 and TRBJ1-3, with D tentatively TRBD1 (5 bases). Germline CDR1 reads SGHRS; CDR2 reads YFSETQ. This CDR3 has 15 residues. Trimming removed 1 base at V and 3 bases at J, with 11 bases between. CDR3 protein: CASSLIPQGGNTIYF. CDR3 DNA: TGCGCCAGCAGCTTGATTCCGCAGGGTGGAAACACCATATATTTT.

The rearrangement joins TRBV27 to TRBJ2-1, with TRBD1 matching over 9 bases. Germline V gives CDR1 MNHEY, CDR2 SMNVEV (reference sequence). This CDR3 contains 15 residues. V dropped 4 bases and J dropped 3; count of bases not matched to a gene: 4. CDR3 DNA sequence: TGTGCCAGCAGTTCCCGGACAGGGGTCTACAATGAGCAGTTCTTC. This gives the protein CASSSRTGVYNEQFF.

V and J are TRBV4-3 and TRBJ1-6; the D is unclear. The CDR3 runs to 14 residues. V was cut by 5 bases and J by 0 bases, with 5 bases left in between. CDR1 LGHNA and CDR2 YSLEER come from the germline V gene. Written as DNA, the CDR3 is TGCGCCAGCAGCTACGGCTCCTATAATTCACCCCTCCACTTT. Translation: CASSYGSYNSPLHF.

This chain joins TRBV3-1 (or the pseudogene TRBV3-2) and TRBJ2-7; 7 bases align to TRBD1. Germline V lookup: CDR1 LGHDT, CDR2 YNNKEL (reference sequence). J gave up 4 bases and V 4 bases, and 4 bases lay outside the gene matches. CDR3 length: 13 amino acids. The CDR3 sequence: CASSPGGLYEQYF. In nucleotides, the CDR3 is TGTGCCAGCAGCCCAGGGGGTCTATACGAGCAGTACTTC.